This is a list of T cell receptor beta chains from one sample in a study of T cells after posttransplantation cyclophosphamide. Here immunoSEQ multiplex PCR was the method, and the copy in TCRdb shows in-frame clones only, minus some. The sample lists about 6,800 clones, just over 90% occurring once. The sequenced sample was PBMCs, obtained roughly 1,400 days after allogeneic stem cell transplant with posttransplant cyclophosphamide. The source is a female patient in her fifties who received an allogeneic stem cell transplant from a related donor, was CMV-positive, and had no GVHD. Some T cells may be transferred from the graft donor. The CDR3 runs from the conserved cysteine through the conserved F or W. The order of the fields is V gene, D gene, clone size, J gene, CDR3 DNA, CDR3 protein. A D gene is named only where the DNA matches it firmly. Clone size is given for some rows only: seen once, a few or many times, or a class if the clone is expanded.

TRBV20-1	.	.	TRBJ1-2	TGCAGGTCCGTGGGGAGATATGGCTACACCTTC	CRSVGRYGYTF
TRBV6-6	TRBD2	.	TRBJ2-7	TGTGCCAGCAGTTACGGGCTAGCGGACCCCTACGAGCAGTACTTC	CASSYGLADPYEQYF
TRBV5-1	TRBD2	.	TRBJ2-1	TGCGCCAGCAGCGGCGAACTAGCGGGATCACGGAATGAGCAGTTCTTC	CASSGELAGSRNEQFF
TRBV14	.	.	TRBJ2-7	TGTGCCAGCAGCCAAGATTGGACTGAGCAGTACTTC	CASSQDWTEQYF
TRBV27	TRBD1	once	TRBJ1-5	TGTGCCAGCAGAAAACAGACAGGGATTAGCAATCAGCCCCAGCATTTT	CASRKQTGISNQPQHF
TRBV29-1	.	.	TRBJ2-1	TGCAGCGTTACAAGCGGTAGCTCCTACAATGAGCAGTTCTTC	CSVTSGSSYNEQFF
TRBV18	.	once	TRBJ1-5	TGTGCCAGCTCACCGTTGGCCCTTAGCAATCAGCCCCAGCATTTT	CASSPLALSNQPQHF
TRBV5-6	TRBD1	.	TRBJ1-1	TGTGCCAGCAGTCGGGACAGGGTGAACACTGAAGCTTTCTTT	CASSRDRVNTEAFF
TRBV5-4	TRBD2	.	TRBJ2-2	TGTGCCAGCAGCGGGCTAGCGGGAGTTTTACCCGGGGAGCTGTTTTTT	CASSGLAGVLPGELFF
TRBV18	.	.	TRBJ2-2	TGTGCCAGCTCACCGAGAACCGGGGAGCTGTTTTTT	CASSPRTGELFF
TRBV5-8	.	.	TRBJ2-7	TGTGCCAGCAGCTCGCCCTTGGGGGGAGTCTACGAGCAGTACTTC	CASSSPLGGVYEQYF
TRBV23-1	TRBD2	.	TRBJ2-1	TGCGCCACTTTGCAGGGCGGGAGCTGGGGATCCTACAATGAGCAGTTCTTC	CATLQGGSWGSYNEQFF
TRBV7-9	.	once	TRBJ2-5	TGTGCCAGCAGCTGGGACTCTTCGGAGACCCAGTACTTC	CASSWDSSETQYF
TRBV11-2	.	.	TRBJ1-2	TGTGCCAGCAGCCGGGGAGTATCGGGCTTCGGCTACACCTTC	CASSRGVSGFGYTF
TRBV9	TRBD2	.	TRBJ2-3	TGTGCCAGCAGCTGGCGGGAGGGCCTCGATACGCAGTATTTT	CASSWREGLDTQYF
TRBV19	TRBD2	.	TRBJ2-7	TGTGCCAGTAGTATAGCGGGAGGCTACGAGCAGTACTTC	CASSIAGGYEQYF
TRBV16	.	.	TRBJ2-7	TGTGCCAGCAGCCAGACTTCCTACGAGCAGTACTTC	CASSQTSYEQYF
TRBV5-6	.	.	TRBJ2-1	TGTGCCAGCAGCCTGACTCTACATGAGCAGTTCTTC	CASSLTLHEQFF
TRBV11-2	.	.	TRBJ2-5	TGTGCCAGCAGCTTAGAAGCGGTAGGGTTCGAGACCCAGTACTTC	CASSLEAVGFETQYF
TRBV19	.	.	TRBJ1-2	TGTGCCAGTATGAAGCACTCCGAAATATATGGCTACACCTTC	CASMKHSEIYGYTF
TRBV10-3	.	.	TRBJ2-6	TGTGCCATCAGTGAGGCGGGACAGCTCTTTTCTGGGGCCAACGTCCTGACTTTC	CAISEAGQLFSGANVLTF
TRBV2	TRBD1	.	TRBJ1-5	TGTGCCAGCAGTGAAGCGACAGGGTACCAGCCCCAGCATTTT	CASSEATGYQPQHF
TRBV7-2	TRBD2	.	TRBJ2-2	TGTGCCAGCAGCTATAGACTAGCGGGAGGGCGGTTGGACACCGGGGAGCTGTTTTTT	CASSYRLAGGRLDTGELFF
TRBV7-9	.	.	TRBJ1-5	TGTGCCAGCAGCTTATTCAGTGATCAGCCCCAGCATTTT	CASSLFSDQPQHF
TRBV5-1	.	.	TRBJ1-5	TGCGCCAGCAGCTTGCGTCTGTTAGAACAGGGTGGGTCCCAGCATTTT	CASSLRLLEQGGSQHF
TRBV30	.	.	TRBJ1-1	TGTGCCTGGCTAATCCGAACTGAAGCTTTCTTT	CAWLIRTEAFF
TRBV30	TRBD2	.	TRBJ2-7	TGTGCCTGGAGTAGCGGGGGGTCCCAGCAGTACTTC	CAWSSGGSQQYF
TRBV7-9	TRBD2	once	TRBJ2-7	TGTGCCAGCAGCATAAATTCGGGGGGAGGGGCCTACGAGCAGTACTTC	CASSINSGGGAYEQYF
TRBV7-9	.	.	TRBJ2-5	TGTGCCAGCAGCTTAGGGGTAGCGGCATCGGCCGAGACCCAGTACTTC	CASSLGVAASAETQYF
TRBV5-1	TRBD1	.	TRBJ2-1	TGCGCCAGCAGCTTAGCACAGGGGTCCTACAATGAGCAGTTCTTC	CASSLAQGSYNEQFF
TRBV29-1	TRBD2	.	TRBJ2-5	TGCAGCAGTCTAGCGGGAAGAGAGACCCAGTACTTC	CSSLAGRETQYF
TRBV5-1	.	once	TRBJ2-1	TGCGCCAGCAGCTCCTGGCCTCAGGGATCCAATGAGCAGTTCTTC	CASSSWPQGSNEQFF
TRBV30	TRBD2	once	TRBJ2-7	TGTGCCTGGAGTGTACCCCCTAGCGGGGTCTCCTACGAGCAGTACTTC	CAWSVPPSGVSYEQYF
TRBV7-8	TRBD2	.	TRBJ2-5	TGTGCCAGCAGCGCAGAAGCTAGCGGGTCCCAAGAGACCCAGTACTTC	CASSAEASGSQETQYF
TRBV5-8	.	.	TRBJ2-1	TGTGCTAGCAGCTTGTTCCCAGCGGTATACAATGAGCAGTTCTTC	CASSLFPAVYNEQFF
TRBV7-7	TRBD2	.	TRBJ2-3	TGTGCCAGCAGCTCTACTCTAGCGGGATCTTTCACAGATACGCAGTATTTT	CASSSTLAGSFTDTQYF
TRBV6-6	.	.	TRBJ2-1	TGTGCCAGCAGCCCACCCGCGGGTGGCTCCTACAATGAGCAGTTCTTC	CASSPPAGGSYNEQFF
TRBV5-4	TRBD2	.	TRBJ2-3	TGTGCCAGCAGCTTGCTTCCAACGACTAGCGCCAACACAGATACGCAGTATTTT	CASSLLPTTSANTDTQYF
TRBV9	.	.	TRBJ2-2	TGTGCCAGCAGCGTATGGGCCACCGGGGAGCTGTTTTTT	CASSVWATGELFF
TRBV7-9	TRBD1	.	TRBJ2-1	TGTGCCAGCAGCCCGCAGGGGGCTAGGTCCTACAATGAGCAGTTCTTC	CASSPQGARSYNEQFF
TRBV4-2	.	few	TRBJ2-1	TGTGCCAGCAGCCTGGGCCTAGAGCAGTTCTTC	CASSLGLEQFF
TRBV7-3	TRBD2	.	TRBJ2-1	TGTGCCAGCAGCCCCGGGACTAGCGGCTTGAAAGAGCAGTTCTTC	CASSPGTSGLKEQFF
TRBV4-1	TRBD1	few	TRBJ1-2	TGCGCCAGCAGCCAAGAAGACAGGGTTTATGGCTACACCTTC	CASSQEDRVYGYTF
TRBV10-1	.	few	TRBJ2-5	TGCGCCAGCAGTGATTGGGGGCAGAAGACCCAGTACTTC	CASSDWGQKTQYF
TRBV7-9	.	.	TRBJ2-7	TGTGCCAGCAGCTTAAGTCTCCGGCAGGGCCGCAACGAGCAGTACTTC	CASSLSLRQGRNEQYF
TRBV29-1	TRBD1	.	TRBJ2-3	TGCAGCGTTGAAGGTCGGGACAGAGCACAAGATACGCAGTATTTT	CSVEGRDRAQDTQYF
TRBV13	.	.	TRBJ2-3	TGTGCCAGCAGCTTAGGGGCGGGAGATACGCAGTATTTT	CASSLGAGDTQYF
TRBV7-6	TRBD2	.	TRBJ2-1	TGTGCCAGCAGCTTAGCCCTAGCGGGAGTCAAACCCAGTCGGTCCTACAATGAGCAGTTCTTC	CASSLALAGVKPSRSYNEQFF
TRBV27	TRBD1	.	TRBJ1-1	TGTGCCAGCATAGGGACAGGGGAAGCTTTCTTT	CASIGTGEAFF
TRBV27	.	.	TRBJ1-2	TGTGCCAGCAGTTTCGTTTCAGGGCCCTATGGCTACACCTTC	CASSFVSGPYGYTF
TRBV7-6	TRBD1	.	TRBJ1-1	TGTGCCAGCAGTTCTAACAGGGGGTCCGCTTTCTTT	CASSSNRGSAFF
TRBV6-5	TRBD1	.	TRBJ1-5	TGTGCCAGCAGCAAAACAGGGGCCGGGAATCAGCCCCAGCATTTT	CASSKTGAGNQPQHF
TRBV5-6	TRBD2	.	TRBJ2-1	TGTGCCAGCAGCTCCCGTGCGGGAGGGAGGACCTACAATGAGCAGTTCTTC	CASSSRAGGRTYNEQFF
TRBV10-3	TRBD1	.	TRBJ2-2	TGTGCCATCAGTGAAGGGACAGGGGTCCGGGGCACCGGGGAGCTGTTTTTT	CAISEGTGVRGTGELFF